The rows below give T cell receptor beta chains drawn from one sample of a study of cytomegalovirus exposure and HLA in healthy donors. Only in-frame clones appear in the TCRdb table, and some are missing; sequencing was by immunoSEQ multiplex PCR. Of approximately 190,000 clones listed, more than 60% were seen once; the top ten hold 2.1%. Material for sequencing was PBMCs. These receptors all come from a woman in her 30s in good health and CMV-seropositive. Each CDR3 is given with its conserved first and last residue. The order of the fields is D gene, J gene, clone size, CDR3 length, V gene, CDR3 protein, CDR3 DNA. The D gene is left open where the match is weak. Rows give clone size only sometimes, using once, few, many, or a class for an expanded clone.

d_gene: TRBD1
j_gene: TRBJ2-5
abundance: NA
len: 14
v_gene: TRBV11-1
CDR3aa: CASGTPQGKETQYF
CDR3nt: TGTGCCAGCGGAACACCACAGGGGAAGGAGACCCAGTACTTC

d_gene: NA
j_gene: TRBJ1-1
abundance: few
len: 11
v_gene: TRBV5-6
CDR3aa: CASSSGVGAFF
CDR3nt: TGTGCCAGCAGCTCAGGGGTAGGAGCTTTCTTT

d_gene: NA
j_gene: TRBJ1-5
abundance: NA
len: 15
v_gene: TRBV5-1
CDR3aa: CASSLEQGNNQPQHF
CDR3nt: TGCGCCAGCAGCTTGGAACAGGGCAACAATCAGCCCCAGCATTTT

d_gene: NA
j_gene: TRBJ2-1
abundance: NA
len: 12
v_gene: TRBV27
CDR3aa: CASSDSYNEQFF
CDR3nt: TGTGCCAGCAGTGACAGCTACAATGAGCAGTTCTTC

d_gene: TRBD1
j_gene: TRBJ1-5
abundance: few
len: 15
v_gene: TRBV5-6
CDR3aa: CASSLGGQGVQPQHF
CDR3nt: TGTGCCAGCAGCTTGGGCGGACAGGGCGTTCAGCCCCAGCATTTT

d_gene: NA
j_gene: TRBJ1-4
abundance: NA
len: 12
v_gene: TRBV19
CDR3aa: CASRLGGGKLFF
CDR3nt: TGTGCCAGTAGGTTGGGAGGCGGAAAACTGTTTTTT

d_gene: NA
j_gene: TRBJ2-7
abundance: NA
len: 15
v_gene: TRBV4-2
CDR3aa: CASSQAGSEAYEQYF
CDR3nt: TGTGCCAGCAGCCAGGCGGGCTCGGAGGCCTACGAGCAGTACTTC

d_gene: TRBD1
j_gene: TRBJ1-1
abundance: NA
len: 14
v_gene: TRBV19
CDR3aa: CASRDSTRATEAFF
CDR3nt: TGTGCCAGTCGGGACAGCACCAGGGCCACTGAAGCTTTCTTT

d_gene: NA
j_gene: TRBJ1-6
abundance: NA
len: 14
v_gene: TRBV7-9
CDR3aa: CASSTGGYNSPLHF
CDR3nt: TGTGCCAGCAGCACCGGGGGGTATAATTCACCCCTCCACTTT

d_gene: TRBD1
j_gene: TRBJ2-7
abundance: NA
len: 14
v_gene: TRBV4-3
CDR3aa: CASSRGTGGYEQYF
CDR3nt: TGCGCCAGCAGCCGTGGGACAGGGGGTTACGAGCAGTACTTC